A single sample is the source of the 6 T cell receptor beta chains below, sequenced in a study of vaccination effects on CD4 cells after COVID-19 (dated 2022 in TCRdb). To prepare the library, the immunoSEQ multiplex PCR assay was applied. What TCRdb holds here is the immuneACCESS table cut down to in-frame rearrangements. Part of the clones is not present; checked against another copy, under half of the missing clones reflect an unresolved V gene, and the others are unexplained. For this sample the table gives 50,000 to 60,000 clones, of which about 80% were detected only once. The leading ten clones occupy just over 3% of the sample. These receptors' targets are unknown. After 10 days of culture, CD4+ T cells were isolated with the EasySep CD4+ T cell isolation kit. The material sequenced was CD4+ T cells from PBMCs cultured without peptide, taken before COVID-19 vaccination. These receptors were collected from a human donor who received a COVID-19 vaccine.

CDR3 sequence: CASSSLGTGRQPQHF. The CDR3 nucleotides are TGTGCCAGCAGCTCGTTAGGTACAGGGAGGCAGCCCCAGCATTTT. The genes are TRBV5-6 and TRBJ1-5; D is possibly TRBD1 (6 bases). CDR3 length: 15 residues. Per germline, CDR1 SGHDT and CDR2 YYEEEE. V shed 3 bases and J shed 7 bases, with 17 bases lying between them.

This clone showed up just once. The CDR3: CASSLAPSSGQGKAFF. DNA of the CDR3: TGTGCCAGCAGCTTAGCCCCTTCTTCGGGACAGGGAAAAGCTTTCTTT. The V gene is TRBV7-2, the J gene TRBJ1-1; TRBD1 matches at 9 bases. V gave up 0 bases and J gave up 9 bases; unmatched junction bases: 11. The CDR3 consists of 16 residues. The germline V gene encodes CDR1 SGHTA and CDR2 FQGNSA.

This clone has only a few counts. The CDR3 protein is CASSLPTGETNEKLFF. CDR3 nucleotide sequence: TGTGCCAGCAGCTTGCCCACAGGGGAAACTAATGAAAAACTGTTTTTT. This chain uses TRBV5-4 with TRBJ1-4; 7 nucleotides agree with TRBD1. From germline, CDR1 is SGHNT and CDR2 YYREEE (reference sequence). V was clipped by 1 base and J by 1 base; unmatched bases: 4. The CDR3 consists of 16 residues.

The chain has TRBV10-1 and TRBJ1-1; 9 positions match TRBD1. Germline-derived CDR1 and CDR2 are WNHNN and SYGVQD (reference sequence). The V gene end was trimmed by 5 bases and the J gene end by 8 bases; junction bases not matched to a gene: 6. This CDR3 is 13 amino acids long. The CDR3 sequence: CASSRSGTGEAFF. In DNA, the CDR3 is TGCGCCAGCAGTAGATCCGGGACAGGGGAAGCTTTCTTT.

The chain joins TRBV4-3 to TRBJ1-2; D remains ambiguous. V lost 0 bases to trimming and J lost 4 bases, with 3 bases between them. CDR1 is LGHNA and CDR2 is YSLEER in the germline V gene. This CDR3 is built from 12 residues. The CDR3 spells CASSQDSYGYTF. DNA for the CDR3: TGCGCCAGCAGCCAAGACAGCTATGGCTACACCTTC.

The chain has TRBV6-1 and TRBJ1-5, with a possible D match to TRBD1 (6 bases). The CDR3 is 15 residues long. V was clipped by 1 base and J by 0 bases, with 7 bases between them. Germline assignment: CDR1 MNHNS and CDR2 SASEGT. The CDR3 region has the DNA TGTGCCAGCAGTGAAGGGACAGCTAGCAATCAGCCCCAGCATTTT. Its protein is CASSEGTASNQPQHF.